This TCR beta chain was recorded in a study of T cell repertoires in cytomegalovirus infection. TCRdb re-analysed the reads in MiXCR, keeping a single row per CDR3 protein. The top ten hold 14% of the sample, which has 310,000 or so distinct CDR3 sequences, about 25% seen once. The germline CDR1 and CDR2 sequences are DFQATT and SNEGSKA (reference sequence). V lost 5 bases, J lost 1 base, and 15 bases lay in between. This CDR3 contains 14 residues. Study-wide results and caveats: The ex vivo response was dominated by HLA-C-restricted CMV-specific TCR beta clonotypes.

This clonotype showed up just a few times. Its antigen is undetermined. The sequencing sample was made of PBMCs. This sequence originates from a human donor in good health (CMV status not recorded). Some clones in this sample may be carry-over from other donors' samples. The chain joins TRBV20-1 to TRBJ2-7; TRBD2 is a possible D gene (5 bases). CDR3 sequence reads: CSALGRWESYEQYF. The CDR3 nucleotides are TGCAGTGCTCTTGGACGGTGGGAGTCCTACGAGCAGTACTTC.